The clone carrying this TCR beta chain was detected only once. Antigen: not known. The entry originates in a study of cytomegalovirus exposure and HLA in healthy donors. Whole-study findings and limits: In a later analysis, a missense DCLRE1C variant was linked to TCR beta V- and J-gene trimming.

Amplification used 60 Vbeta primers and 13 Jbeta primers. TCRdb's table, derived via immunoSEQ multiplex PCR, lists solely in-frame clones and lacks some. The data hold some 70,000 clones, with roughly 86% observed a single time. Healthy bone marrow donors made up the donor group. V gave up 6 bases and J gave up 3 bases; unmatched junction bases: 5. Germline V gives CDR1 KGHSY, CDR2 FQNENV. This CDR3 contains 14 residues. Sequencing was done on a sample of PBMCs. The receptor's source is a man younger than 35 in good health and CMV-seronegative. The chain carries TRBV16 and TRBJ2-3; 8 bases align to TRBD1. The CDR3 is CASSRTGTTDTQYF. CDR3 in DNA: TGTGCCAGCAGTCGGACAGGGACGACAGATACGCAGTATTTT.